This TCR beta chain was found in a study of vaccination effects on CD4 cells after COVID-19. For the study at large: Samples that were drawn after vaccination came a median of 72 days after the second dose.

Regarding the study as a whole: Cross-reaction with common cold coronaviruses was seen in only 1 of 255 vaccine-induced clones from healthy vaccinees.

Using immunoSEQ multiplex PCR, the repertoire was profiled, and TCRdb retains in-frame clones only, with some absent. The profile shows 30,000 or so clones, 55% to 85% of them singletons. About this clone: The antigen remains undetermined.

Antigen-specific CD4+ T cells were expanded with viral peptide pools in the ViraFEST assay before sequencing. With nine to eleven days of culture completed, CD4+ T cells were isolated. Subjects were given two BNT162b2 or mRNA-1273 vaccine doses. A half-volume exchange with IL-2 medium occurred on days 3 and 7. The receptor's source is a human donor who received a COVID-19 vaccine. The sample in question was CD4+ T cells from PBMCs cultured with HCoV-NL63 spike peptides, obtained after COVID-19 vaccination.

The CDR3 coding sequence is TGCGCCAGCAGCCACGGTGACAGGGGTGGCAATGAGCAGTTCTTC. Translation gives CASSHGDRGGNEQFF. The V call is TRBV5-1, the J call TRBJ2-1; 8 bases align to TRBD1. Germline trimming cut 4 bases from V and 6 bases from J; bases unmatched to any gene: 9. CDR3 length: 15 residues. Germline CDR1 SGHRS, CDR2 YFSETQ.